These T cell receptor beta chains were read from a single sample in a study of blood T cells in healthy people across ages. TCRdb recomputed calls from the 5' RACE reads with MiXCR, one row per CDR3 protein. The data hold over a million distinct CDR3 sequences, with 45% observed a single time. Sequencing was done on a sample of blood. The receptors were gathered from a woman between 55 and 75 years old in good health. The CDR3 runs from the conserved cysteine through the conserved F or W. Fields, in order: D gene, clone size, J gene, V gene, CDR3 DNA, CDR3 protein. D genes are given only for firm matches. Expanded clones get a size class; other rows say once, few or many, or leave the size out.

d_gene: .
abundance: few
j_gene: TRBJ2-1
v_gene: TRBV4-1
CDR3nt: TGCGCCAGCAGCCAAGATCAGGTACGGGAAGAGCAGTTCTTC
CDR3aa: CASSQDQVREEQFF

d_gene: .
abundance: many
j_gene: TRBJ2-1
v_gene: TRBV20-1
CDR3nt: TGCAGTGCTAGAGAGGCCTACAATGAGCAGTTCTTC
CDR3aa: CSAREAYNEQFF

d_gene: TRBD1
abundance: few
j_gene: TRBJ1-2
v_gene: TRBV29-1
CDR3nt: TGCAGCGTCGCCGGGACAGGGTATGGCTACACCTTC
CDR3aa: CSVAGTGYGYTF

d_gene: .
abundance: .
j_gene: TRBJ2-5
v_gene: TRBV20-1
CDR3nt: TGCAGTGCCAAAACAAGCTGGGAGACCCAGTACTTC
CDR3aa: CSAKTSWETQYF

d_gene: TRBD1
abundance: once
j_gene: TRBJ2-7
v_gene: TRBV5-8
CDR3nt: TGTGCCAGCAGCTTGTTACCCGGGACAGGGCCCTACGAGCAGTACTTC
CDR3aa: CASSLLPGTGPYEQYF

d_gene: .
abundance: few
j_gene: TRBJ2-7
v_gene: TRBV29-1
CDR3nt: TGCAGCGTTGAGGTCAGCCATAACTACGAGCAGTACTTC
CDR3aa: CSVEVSHNYEQYF

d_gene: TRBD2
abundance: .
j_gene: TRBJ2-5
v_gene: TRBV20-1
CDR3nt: TGCAGTGCTAGCTCCCTAGCGGGAGTTGGTGAGACCCAGTACTTC
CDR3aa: CSASSLAGVGETQYF

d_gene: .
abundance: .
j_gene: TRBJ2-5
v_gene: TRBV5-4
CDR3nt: TGTGCCAGCAGCCCGGATGGGACGCTCGTTCCGAGGGCCCAGTACTTC
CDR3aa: CASSPDGTLVPRAQYF

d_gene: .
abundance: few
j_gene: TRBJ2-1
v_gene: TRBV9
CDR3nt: TGTGCCAGCAGCGTAGAGGAAAGGGTATCTGAGCAGTTCTTC
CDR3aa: CASSVEERVSEQFF

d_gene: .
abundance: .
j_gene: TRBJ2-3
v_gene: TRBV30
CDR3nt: TGTGCCTGGAGTCTTGATACGCAGTATTTT
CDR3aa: CAWSLDTQYF

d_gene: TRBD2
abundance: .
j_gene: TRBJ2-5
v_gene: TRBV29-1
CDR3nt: TGCAGCGTTGAGACTAGCGTCCTCAATGAGCAGTACTTC
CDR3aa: CSVETSVLNEQYF

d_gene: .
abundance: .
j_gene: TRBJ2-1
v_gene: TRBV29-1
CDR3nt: TGCAGCGTGGAACGAATGGACGTTTACAATGAGCAGTTCTTC
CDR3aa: CSVERMDVYNEQFF

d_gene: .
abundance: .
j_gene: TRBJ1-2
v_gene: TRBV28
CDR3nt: TGTGCCAGCAGTTTATTGTGGTATCAAAGCTACACCTTC
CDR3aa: CASSLLWYQSYTF

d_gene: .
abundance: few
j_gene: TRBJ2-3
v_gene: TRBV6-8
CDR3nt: TGTGCCAGCAGTTACTCCGGCCCGCGGGCAGATACGCAGTATTTT
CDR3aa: CASSYSGPRADTQYF

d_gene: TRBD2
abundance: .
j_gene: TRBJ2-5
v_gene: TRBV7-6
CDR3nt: TGTGCCAGCAGCCCCCCGGGACTAGCGGACCAAGAGACCCAGTACTTC
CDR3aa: CASSPPGLADQETQYF

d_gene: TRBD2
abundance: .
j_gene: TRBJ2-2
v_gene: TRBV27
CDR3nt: TGTGCCAGCAGTTTAGGACTAGCGGGGACCGGGGAGCTGTTTTTT
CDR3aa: CASSLGLAGTGELFF

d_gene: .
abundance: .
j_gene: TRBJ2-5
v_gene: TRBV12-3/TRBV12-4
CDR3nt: TGTGCCAGCAGTTTAGCGTCGGTGGGGCTGGGAGTCCAAGAGACCCAGTACTTC
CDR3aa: CASSLASVGLGVQETQYF

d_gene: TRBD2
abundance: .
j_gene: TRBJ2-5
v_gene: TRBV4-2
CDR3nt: TGTGCCAGCAGCCAAGAGGGTCACCGGACTAGTTTTTCGGAGACCCAGTACTTC
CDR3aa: CASSQEGHRTSFSETQYF

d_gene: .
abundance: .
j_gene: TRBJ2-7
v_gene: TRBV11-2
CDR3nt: TGTGCCAGCAGCACCCACACGACCTACGAGCAGTACTTC
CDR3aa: CASSTHTTYEQYF

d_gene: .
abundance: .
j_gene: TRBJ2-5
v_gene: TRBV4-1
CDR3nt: TGCGCCAGCAGCCAAGATACGCGGAGCCAGTACTTC
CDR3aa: CASSQDTRSQYF

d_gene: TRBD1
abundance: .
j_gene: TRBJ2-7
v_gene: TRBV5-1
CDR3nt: TGCGCCAGCAGCTACTTGACAGGGGCCAGCTCCTACGAGCAGTACTTC
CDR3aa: CASSYLTGASSYEQYF

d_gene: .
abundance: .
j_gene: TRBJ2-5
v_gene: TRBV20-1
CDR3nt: TGCAGTGCTAGAAGACCCGCGGCCCGAGAGACCCAGTACTTC
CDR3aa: CSARRPAARETQYF

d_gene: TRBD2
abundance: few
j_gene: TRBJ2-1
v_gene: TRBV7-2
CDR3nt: TGTGCCAGCAGCCGTACGGGACTAGCGGGACTGGGTTACAATGAGCAGTTCTTC
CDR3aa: CASSRTGLAGLGYNEQFF

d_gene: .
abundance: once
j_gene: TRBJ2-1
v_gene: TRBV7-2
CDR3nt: TGTGCCAGCAGCTTAGCGGGGCTAGTATTGCCTGAGCAGTTCTTC
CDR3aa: CASSLAGLVLPEQFF

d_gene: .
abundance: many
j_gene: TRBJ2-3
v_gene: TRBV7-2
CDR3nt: TGTGCCAGCAGCTTAGACCCGGGTACGCAGTATTTT
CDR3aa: CASSLDPGTQYF

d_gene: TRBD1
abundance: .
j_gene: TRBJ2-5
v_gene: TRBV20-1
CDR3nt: TGCAGTTCCGGGACAGGGAGTCAAGAGACCCAGTACTTC
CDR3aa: CSSGTGSQETQYF

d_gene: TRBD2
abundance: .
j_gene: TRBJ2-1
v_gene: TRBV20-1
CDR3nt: TGCAGTGCTTCACCTAGCGGGGGGTACAATGAGCAGTTCTTC
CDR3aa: CSASPSGGYNEQFF